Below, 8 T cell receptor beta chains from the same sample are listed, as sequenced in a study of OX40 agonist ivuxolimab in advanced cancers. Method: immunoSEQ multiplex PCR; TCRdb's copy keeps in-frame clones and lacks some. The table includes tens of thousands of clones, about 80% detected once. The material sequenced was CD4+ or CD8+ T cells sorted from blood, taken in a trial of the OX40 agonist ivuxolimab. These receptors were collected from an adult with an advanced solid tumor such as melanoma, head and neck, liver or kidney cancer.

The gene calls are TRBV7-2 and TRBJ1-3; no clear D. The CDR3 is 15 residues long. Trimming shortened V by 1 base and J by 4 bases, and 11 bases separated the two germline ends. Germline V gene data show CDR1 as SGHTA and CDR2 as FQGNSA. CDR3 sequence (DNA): TGTGCCAGCAGCTTAGTGGGCAGCGTGGGAAACACCATATATTTT. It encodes CASSLVGSVGNTIYF. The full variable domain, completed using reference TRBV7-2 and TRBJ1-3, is GAGVSQSPSNKVTEKGKDVELRCDPISGHTALYWYRQSLGQGLEFLIYFQGNSAPDKSGLPSDRFSAERTGGSVSTLTIQRTQQEDSAVYLCASSLVGSVGNTIYFGEGSWLTVV.

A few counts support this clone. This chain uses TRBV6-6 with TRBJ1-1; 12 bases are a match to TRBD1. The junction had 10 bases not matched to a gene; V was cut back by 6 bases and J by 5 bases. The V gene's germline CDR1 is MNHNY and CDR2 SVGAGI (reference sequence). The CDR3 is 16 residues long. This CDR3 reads CASSTGQGARGTEAFF. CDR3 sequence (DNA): TGTGCCAGCAGCACGGGACAGGGGGCGCGAGGGACTGAAGCTTTCTTT.

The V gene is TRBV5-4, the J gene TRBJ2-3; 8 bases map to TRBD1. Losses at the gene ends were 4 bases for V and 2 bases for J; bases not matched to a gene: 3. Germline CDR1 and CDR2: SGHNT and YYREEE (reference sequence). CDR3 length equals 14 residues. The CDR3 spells CASSRTGNTDTQYF. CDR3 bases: TGTGCCAGCAGCCGGACAGGGAACACAGATACGCAGTATTTT.

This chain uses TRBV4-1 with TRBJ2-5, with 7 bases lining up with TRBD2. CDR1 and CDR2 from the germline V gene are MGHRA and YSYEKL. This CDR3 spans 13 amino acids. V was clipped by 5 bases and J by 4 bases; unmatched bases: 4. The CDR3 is CASSYPGGETQYF. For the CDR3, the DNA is TGCGCCAGCAGCTACCCGGGGGGAGAGACCCAGTACTTC.

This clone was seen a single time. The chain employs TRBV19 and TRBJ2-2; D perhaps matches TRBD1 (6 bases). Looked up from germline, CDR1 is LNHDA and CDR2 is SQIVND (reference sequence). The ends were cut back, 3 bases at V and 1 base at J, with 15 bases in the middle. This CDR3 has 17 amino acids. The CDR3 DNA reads TGTGCCAGTAGTATTCCCTCGTCGACAGGGAACACCGGGGAGCTGTTTTTT. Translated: CASSIPSSTGNTGELFF.

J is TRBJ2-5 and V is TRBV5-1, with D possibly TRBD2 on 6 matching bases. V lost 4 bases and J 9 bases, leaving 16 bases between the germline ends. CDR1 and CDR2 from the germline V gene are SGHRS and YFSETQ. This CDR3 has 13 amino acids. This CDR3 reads CASSPDGPGAQYF. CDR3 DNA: TGCGCCAGCAGCCCGGACGGTCCGGGGGCCCAGTACTTC.

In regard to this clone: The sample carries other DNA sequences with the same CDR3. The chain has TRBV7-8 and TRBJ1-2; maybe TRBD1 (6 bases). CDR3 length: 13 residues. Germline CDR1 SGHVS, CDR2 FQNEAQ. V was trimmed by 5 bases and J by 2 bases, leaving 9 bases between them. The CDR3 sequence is CASSPDRNYGYTF. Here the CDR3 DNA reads TGTGCCAGCAGCCCGGACAGAAACTATGGCTACACCTTC.

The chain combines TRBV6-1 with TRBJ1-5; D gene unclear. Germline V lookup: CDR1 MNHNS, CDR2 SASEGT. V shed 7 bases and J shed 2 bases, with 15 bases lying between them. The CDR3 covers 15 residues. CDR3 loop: CASTFRVRGNQPQHF. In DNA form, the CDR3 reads TGTGCCAGCACGTTTCGGGTCCGTGGCAATCAGCCCCAGCATTTT.